This entry features one T cell receptor (beta chain) sequence. Its antigen remains unknown. One entry per CDR3 protein results from TCRdb running MiXCR on the 5' RACE reads. The sample shows a few hundred thousand distinct CDR3 sequences, nearly 25% of them seen only once. This sample stems from a study of T-cell memory formation after mild COVID-19. Study results and limitations: For contracting clones, CD4+ ones sat mainly in CM and EM, CD8+ in EMRA. While clones contracting from day 15 to 85 were balanced between CD4 and CD8, later expanders leaned CD4+.

Sequencing used PBMCs or a T cell subset sorted from them (not recorded which). The sequence derives from an adult woman who had mild COVID-19 (a few samples of this study predate the infection). Cell type and time point are not known.

This chain's CDR3 is CASSQQAGTGFEQYF. For the CDR3, the DNA is TGCGCCAGCAGCCAGCAAGCCGGGACAGGGTTCGAGCAGTACTTC. This sequence joins TRBV4-1 and TRBJ2-7, with TRBD1 identical over 9 bases. The CDR3 is made up of 15 amino acids. Germline V gene sequence: CDR1 MGHRA, CDR2 YSYEKL. V was pared by 3 bases and J by 6 bases, with 9 bases of the junction left unmatched.